This T cell receptor beta chain was sequenced in a study of blood T cell repertoires in COVID-19. Background on the study: Whether acute or convalescent, the COVID-19 samples came from the United States, Italy and Spain. PBMCs, B-cell-depleted T cells, or T cells were the source of the cDNA or gDNA that made up the material.

The germline V and J ends were trimmed by 4 bases and 5 bases, with 14 bases remaining between them. Germline-derived CDR1 and CDR2 are KGHSH and LQKENI. This CDR3 spans 15 amino acids. In the source study's methods: For nucleated cells, counts were estimated from reference gene primer amplification. Profiled with immunoSEQ multiplex PCR; TCRdb holds only in-frame clones, not every one. The V and J calls and clone size were taken over from that table, and D and trimming were inferred from the DNA. This table holds 250,000 to 300,000 clones, about 90% found once. The TCR originated in a woman aged 35 to 49 with acute or convalescent COVID-19. This rearrangement joins TRBV18 to TRBJ1-4, with D possibly being TRBD1 (6 bases). Sequencing was carried out using peripheral blood. The CDR3 region is CASSHIGGLNEKLFF. CDR3 DNA: TGTGCCAGCTCACATATCGGGGGGCTGAATGAAAAACTGTTTTTT.